The TCR beta chain under discussion was sequenced for a study of Graves' ophthalmopathy and Graves' hyperthyroidism. The study, taken as a whole, reports: With a specificity of just under 75% and a sensitivity of around 70%, the model predicted ophthalmopathy progression.

There are a few counts of this clonotype. What it binds is not known. RNA served as the template for amplifying TCR beta CDR3 regions. HTBI-primed RT-PCR formed the first round, and a multiplex PCR formed the second. One entry per CDR3 protein results from TCRdb running MiXCR on the multiplex PCR reads. The sample consists of hundreds of thousands of distinct CDR3 sequences, roughly two fifths of them appearing once. The PBMCs used were ones drawn from about 9.3 ml of fresh peripheral blood. The CDR3 sequence is 15 residues long. The germline CDR1 and CDR2 sequences are WNHNN and SYGVQD (reference sequence). V shed 3 bases and J 1 base; nucleotides not matched to a gene: 1.

The chain carries TRBV10-1 and TRBJ2-2; TRBD1 agrees at 8 bases. This clonotype originated in an adult man with Graves' ophthalmopathy. Sequencing was done on a sample of peripheral blood. CDR3 residues: CASSEDRGNTGELFF. CDR3 coding DNA: TGCGCCAGCAGTGAAGACAGGGGGAACACCGGGGAGCTGTTTTTT.